Listed below are T cell receptor beta chains from one sample, sequenced in a study of blood T cell repertoires in COVID-19. Data came from immunoSEQ multiplex PCR; TCRdb stores just in-frame clones and leaves some out. The data contain around 29,000 clones, over 75% of them seen just once; the ten biggest clones take up around 30%. Sequenced sample: peripheral blood. The source of these receptors is an elderly woman with COVID-19, enrolled during active disease. Both conserved end residues are part of each CDR3.

cdr3_aa,j_call,v_call
CAWSQDRGGGYTF,TRBJ1-2,TRBV30
CASSRQGPHGYTF,TRBJ1-2,TRBV6-5
CASSSDRNLATQYF,TRBJ2-5,TRBV11-1
CASSDPTSGGADTQYF,TRBJ2-3,TRBV2
CASSGGLNSPLHF,TRBJ1-6,TRBV11-2
CASSLDSYSNQPQHF,TRBJ1-5,TRBV5-1
CASSPAGASYNEQFF,TRBJ2-1,TRBV3-1/TRBV3-2
CASSSGQGAVGTEAFF,TRBJ1-1,TRBV5-1
CASSLVLLAGGLTQNEQFF,TRBJ2-1,TRBV7-8
CASSQERRGNTEAFF,TRBJ1-1,TRBV14
CASSLEGLAVHEQYF,TRBJ2-7,TRBV6-9
CASSALWTSGRQETQYF,TRBJ2-5,TRBV2